One sample yielded the 2 T cell receptor beta chains listed below, sequenced in a study of metastatic and nonmetastatic thyroid tumors. Through MiXCR, TCRdb re-clonotyped the PCR reads. The table records tens of thousands of clones, 9.5% to 15% of them present only once. Each patient went into thyroid surgery without having received any treatment. Specimen: tumor tissue. The receptors come from a female donor with papillary thyroid cancer or a benign thyroid nodule (not recorded which). Some clones in this sample may be carry-over from other donors' samples.

The table lists this clone with many counts. One end of the junction fails to match germline, which may point to a read error. Within the sample, other DNA sequences also encode this same CDR3. The chain has TRBV4-2 and TRBJ2-7; 12 bases are shared with TRBD2. Germline assignment: CDR1 LGHNA and CDR2 YNFKEQ. The CDR3 covers 15 residues. The CDR3 loop is CASSQETSGSGEQYF. CDR3 DNA: TGTGCCAGCAGCCAAGAGACTAGCGGGAGTGGAGAGCAGTACTTT.

This clone was detected many times. The V and J genes are TRBV20-1 and TRBJ2-7, with D possibly being TRBD1 or TRBD2 (5 bases each). V lost 0 bases and J lost 3, with 15 bases in between. Germline V gives CDR1 DFQATT, CDR2 SNEGSKA (reference sequence). CDR3 size: 15 residues. CDR3 bases: TGCAGTGCTAGAGATCGTATTGGGGGTGACTACGAGCAGTACTTC. As protein: CSARDRIGGDYEQYF.